This T cell receptor beta chain was identified during a study of response to subunit inactivated influenza vaccine. TCRdb analysed the RT-PCR reads with MiXCR anew, one entry per CDR3 protein. The sample holds over 800,000 distinct CDR3 sequences, 21% seen once. The V gene lost 0 bases and the J gene lost 10 bases, with 10 bases spanning the gap. The CDR3 is 12 residues long. Germline V gene sequence: CDR1 SGHRS, CDR2 YFSETQ. Notes on this clonotype: Antigen unknown.

Overall study results and limits: T cells newly recruited by each seasonal influenza vaccination are few, the authors suggested.

The source was PBMCs from blood, collected roughly 5 days after vaccination. The TCR originated in a man aged 45-65 years who received an inactivated influenza vaccine. The rearrangement uses TRBV5-1 and TRBJ1-1; D remains unclear. CDR3 DNA: TGCGCCAGCAGCTTGGACGGGGAAGCAGCTTTCTTT. It specifies CASSLDGEAAFF.